These T cell receptor beta chains were read from a single sample in a study of T cell repertoires in ileal Crohn's disease. Some clones are missing from TCRdb's copy, which holds only in-frame ones; the method was immunoSEQ multiplex PCR. The data show approximately 11,000 clones, just over 75% seen once. The sequenced sample was ileal tissue. Receptors originate from an adult with Crohn's disease. Each CDR3 is given with its conserved first and last residue. Fields, in order: clone size, D gene, V gene, J gene, CDR3 protein, CDR3 DNA. The D gene is left open where the match is weak. Size values are once, few and many counts, or a class for expanded clones, and some rows have none.

clone_size: once
d_call: -
v_call: TRBV6-5
j_call: TRBJ1-2
cdr3_aa: CASRPGQNYGYTF
cdr3_nt: TGTGCCAGCAGACCAGGACAGAACTATGGCTACACCTTC

clone_size: few
d_call: TRBD2
v_call: TRBV6-1
j_call: TRBJ2-7
cdr3_aa: CASSLAGAYEQYF
cdr3_nt: TGTGCCAGCAGTCTAGCGGGGGCCTACGAGCAGTACTTC

clone_size: once
d_call: TRBD1
v_call: TRBV7-2
j_call: TRBJ1-1
cdr3_aa: CASSLGAGGNTEAFF
cdr3_nt: TGTGCCAGCAGCTTAGGGGCAGGGGGGAACACTGAAGCTTTCTTT

clone_size: -
d_call: -
v_call: TRBV6-1
j_call: TRBJ2-3
cdr3_aa: CASSEATSKTDTQYF
cdr3_nt: TGTGCCAGCAGTGAAGCTACTAGTAAGACAGATACGCAGTATTTT

clone_size: -
d_call: -
v_call: TRBV5-1
j_call: TRBJ1-3
cdr3_aa: CASSLGGTTNSGNTIYF
cdr3_nt: TGCGCCAGCAGCTTGGGGGGGACAACTAACTCTGGAAACACCATATATTTT

clone_size: -
d_call: TRBD1
v_call: TRBV4-1
j_call: TRBJ1-5
cdr3_aa: CASSQVATGVQPQHF
cdr3_nt: TGCGCCAGCAGCCAAGTCGCGACAGGGGTACAGCCCCAGCATTTT

clone_size: -
d_call: TRBD1
v_call: TRBV10-3
j_call: TRBJ2-3
cdr3_aa: CAINKVGGDTQYF
cdr3_nt: TGTGCCATCAATAAAGTAGGGGGCGATACGCAGTATTTT

clone_size: -
d_call: TRBD1
v_call: TRBV6-5
j_call: TRBJ1-2
cdr3_aa: CASSYADRVGYTF
cdr3_nt: TGTGCCAGCAGTTATGCTGACAGGGTTGGCTACACCTTC

clone_size: -
d_call: TRBD1
v_call: TRBV5-6
j_call: TRBJ2-7
cdr3_aa: CASSRGDRAIFGEQYF
cdr3_nt: TGTGCCAGCAGCAGAGGTGACAGGGCAATCTTCGGCGAGCAGTACTTC

clone_size: -
d_call: TRBD1
v_call: TRBV6-5
j_call: TRBJ2-7
cdr3_aa: CASSLAQGVRWEQYF
cdr3_nt: TGTGCCAGCAGTCTTGCGCAGGGGGTGCGGTGGGAGCAGTACTTC

clone_size: -
d_call: TRBD1
v_call: TRBV6-1
j_call: TRBJ2-7
cdr3_aa: CASSGTGAAYEQYF
cdr3_nt: TGTGCCAGCAGCGGGACAGGGGCCGCCTACGAGCAGTACTTC

clone_size: -
d_call: TRBD2
v_call: TRBV4-2
j_call: TRBJ2-1
cdr3_aa: CASSQDASLAIYNEQFF
cdr3_nt: TGTGCCAGCAGCCAAGATGCGTCACTAGCGATCTACAATGAGCAGTTCTTC

clone_size: -
d_call: -
v_call: TRBV20-1
j_call: TRBJ2-1
cdr3_aa: CSAPSRGKQFF
cdr3_nt: TGCAGTGCCCCCTCCCGCGGTAAGCAGTTCTTC

clone_size: -
d_call: -
v_call: TRBV2
j_call: TRBJ2-3
cdr3_aa: CASTSGASFQDTQYF
cdr3_nt: TGTGCCAGCACCTCCGGAGCGTCCTTTCAAGATACGCAGTATTTT

clone_size: -
d_call: TRBD1
v_call: TRBV11-3
j_call: TRBJ2-1
cdr3_aa: CASSGDRGNEQFF
cdr3_nt: TGTGCCAGCAGCGGGGACAGGGGGAATGAGCAGTTCTTC

clone_size: -
d_call: -
v_call: TRBV4-1
j_call: TRBJ1-5
cdr3_aa: CASSLTETSNQPQHF
cdr3_nt: TGCGCCAGCAGTCTAACAGAGACGAGCAATCAGCCCCAGCATTTT

clone_size: -
d_call: -
v_call: TRBV28
j_call: TRBJ2-7
cdr3_aa: CASSLRDEQYF
cdr3_nt: TGTGCCAGCAGTTTACGCGACGAGCAGTACTTC

clone_size: once
d_call: TRBD1
v_call: TRBV20-1
j_call: TRBJ1-1
cdr3_aa: CSALRGHRAFF
cdr3_nt: TGCAGTGCTTTGAGGGGGCATCGGGCTTTCTTT

clone_size: -
d_call: -
v_call: TRBV4-2
j_call: TRBJ1-3
cdr3_aa: CASSQEWAGSGNTIYF
cdr3_nt: TGTGCCAGCAGCCAAGAGTGGGCCGGCTCTGGAAACACCATATATTTT

clone_size: -
d_call: TRBD1
v_call: TRBV5-1
j_call: TRBJ1-2
cdr3_aa: CASSPQGQDGYTF
cdr3_nt: TGCGCCAGCAGCCCACAGGGGCAAGACGGCTACACCTTC

clone_size: -
d_call: TRBD1
v_call: TRBV27
j_call: TRBJ1-4
cdr3_aa: CASPQVCRDRGPPRYEKLFF
cdr3_nt: TGTGCCAGCCCCCAGGTCTGCCGGGACAGGGGGCCCCCGCGGTATGAAAAACTGTTTTTT

clone_size: -
d_call: -
v_call: TRBV11-3
j_call: TRBJ2-7
cdr3_aa: CASSLRGGFYEQYF
cdr3_nt: TGTGCCAGCAGCCTCCGCGGAGGGTTCTACGAGCAGTACTTC

clone_size: -
d_call: -
v_call: TRBV5-5
j_call: TRBJ1-2
cdr3_aa: CASSRGQSGYGYTF
cdr3_nt: TGTGCCAGCAGCCGAGGACAGTCGGGGTATGGCTACACCTTC

clone_size: -
d_call: TRBD1
v_call: TRBV19
j_call: TRBJ1-2
cdr3_aa: CASSMGTGIYYGYTF
cdr3_nt: TGTGCCAGTAGTATGGGGACAGGAATTTACTATGGCTACACCTTC

clone_size: -
d_call: TRBD1
v_call: TRBV5-1
j_call: TRBJ1-1
cdr3_aa: CASTELRDRGVEAFF
cdr3_nt: TGCGCCAGCACCGAACTCCGGGACAGGGGCGTAGAAGCTTTCTTT

clone_size: few
d_call: -
v_call: TRBV5-1
j_call: TRBJ2-7
cdr3_aa: CASSLALFGAYEQYF
cdr3_nt: TGCGCCAGCAGCTTAGCCTTGTTCGGGGCCTACGAGCAGTACTTC

clone_size: -
d_call: -
v_call: TRBV18
j_call: TRBJ2-3
cdr3_aa: CASSRSNPTSTDTQYF
cdr3_nt: TGTGCCAGCTCGAGGTCGAATCCCACTAGCACAGATACGCAGTATTTT

clone_size: -
d_call: -
v_call: TRBV30
j_call: TRBJ2-1
cdr3_aa: CAWSTGWADNGQFF
cdr3_nt: TGTGCCTGGAGCACAGGGTGGGCCGACAATGGGCAGTTCTTC

clone_size: -
d_call: -
v_call: TRBV30
j_call: TRBJ2-5
cdr3_aa: CAWGGRETQYF
cdr3_nt: TGTGCCTGGGGGGGCCGAGAGACCCAGTACTTC

clone_size: -
d_call: TRBD1
v_call: TRBV11-2
j_call: TRBJ2-2
cdr3_aa: CASIVQGASGELFF
cdr3_nt: TGTGCCAGCATCGTACAGGGGGCCTCCGGGGAGCTGTTTTTT

clone_size: -
d_call: -
v_call: TRBV7-2
j_call: TRBJ2-7
cdr3_aa: CASSQGFLGSYEQYF
cdr3_nt: TGTGCCAGCAGCCAGGGATTCCTAGGCTCCTACGAGCAGTACTTC

clone_size: -
d_call: TRBD2
v_call: TRBV5-1
j_call: TRBJ2-7
cdr3_aa: CASSLGRSGIYSYEQYF
cdr3_nt: TGCGCCAGCAGCTTGGGGCGTAGCGGGATTTACTCCTACGAGCAGTACTTC

clone_size: -
d_call: -
v_call: TRBV7-2
j_call: TRBJ1-6
cdr3_aa: CASSLGAGTSSPLHF
cdr3_nt: TGTGCCAGCAGCTTAGGTGCAGGTACGAGTTCACCCCTCCACTTT

clone_size: -
d_call: -
v_call: TRBV5-1
j_call: TRBJ1-1
cdr3_aa: CASSYYGDTEAFF
cdr3_nt: TGCGCCAGCAGCTATTACGGGGACACTGAAGCTTTCTTT

clone_size: -
d_call: -
v_call: TRBV19
j_call: TRBJ1-1
cdr3_aa: CASRSSGEAFF
cdr3_nt: TGTGCCAGTAGGTCTAGTGGTGAAGCTTTCTTT

clone_size: -
d_call: TRBD2
v_call: TRBV5-1
j_call: TRBJ2-3
cdr3_aa: CASSPGLAGGVADTQYF
cdr3_nt: TGCGCCAGCAGCCCAGGACTAGCGGGAGGGGTAGCAGATACGCAGTATTTT

clone_size: -
d_call: -
v_call: TRBV25-1
j_call: TRBJ2-2
cdr3_aa: CASTANTGELFF
cdr3_nt: TGTGCCAGTACAGCGAACACCGGGGAGCTGTTTTTT

clone_size: once
d_call: -
v_call: TRBV10-2
j_call: TRBJ2-7
cdr3_aa: CASTVGGKVYEQYF
cdr3_nt: TGCGCCAGCACCGTGGGGGGAAAAGTCTACGAGCAGTACTTC

clone_size: -
d_call: -
v_call: TRBV6-5
j_call: TRBJ1-2
cdr3_aa: CASSPRQARYGYTF
cdr3_nt: TGTGCCAGCAGTCCAAGACAGGCTCGCTATGGCTACACCTTC

clone_size: -
d_call: TRBD1
v_call: TRBV10-2
j_call: TRBJ2-2
cdr3_aa: CASREDRGQVGELFF
cdr3_nt: TGCGCCAGCAGAGAAGACAGGGGGCAGGTCGGGGAGCTGTTTTTT

clone_size: -
d_call: TRBD1
v_call: TRBV6-5
j_call: TRBJ1-1
cdr3_aa: CASSPGDRTEAFF
cdr3_nt: TGTGCCAGCAGTCCAGGGGACAGGACTGAAGCTTTCTTT

clone_size: -
d_call: -
v_call: TRBV27
j_call: TRBJ2-7
cdr3_aa: CASSYIRGNEQYF
cdr3_nt: TGTGCCAGCAGTTACATCAGGGGTAACGAGCAGTACTTC

clone_size: -
d_call: -
v_call: TRBV19
j_call: TRBJ1-5
cdr3_aa: CASSTGRGPNQPQHF
cdr3_nt: TGTGCCAGTAGTACCGGGCGGGGGCCTAATCAGCCCCAGCATTTT

clone_size: -
d_call: -
v_call: TRBV7-9
j_call: TRBJ1-1
cdr3_aa: CASTVGGNTEAFF
cdr3_nt: TGTGCCAGCACCGTGGGGGGAAACACTGAAGCTTTCTTT